Below, one T cell receptor (beta chain) is given with its context. Its specificity is not known. Trimming took off 4 bases at V and 5 bases at J, with 11 bases between the two ends. This CDR3 is 13 amino acids long. Germline V gives CDR1 SQVTM, CDR2 ANQGSEA. Each sorted subset replicate got 200 ng genomic DNA, tens of thousands of genomes. Sequencing was performed with immunoSEQ multiplex PCR; in TCRdb, only in-frame clones are kept and a portion is missing. This sample has 2,100,000 or so clones, with roughly 95% found just once. The data stem from a study of shared clonotypes between healthy human individuals. Study outcomes and limitations: Rarefaction demonstrated incomplete sorted-subset sequencing despite large depth.

Specimen: naive CD4+ T cells sorted from blood. Subset of the sample: CD45RA+ positively selected. This rearrangement joins TRBV29-1 to TRBJ1-4; D uncertain. This clonotype originated in a man between 18 and 29 years old in good health. CDR3 sequence: CSVGRGGNEKLFF. CDR3 nucleotides: TGCAGCGTTGGCCGGGGAGGGAATGAAAAACTGTTTTTT.